These 25 T cell receptor beta chains were sequenced from one sample in a study of tumor-infiltrating lymphocytes in primary liver carcinoma. Germline DNA was extracted too, while blood RNA derived from unsorted whole blood. Starting material of 500 ng total RNA yielded TCR beta cDNA via a constant-region primer. ARM-PCR was slightly modified, and three nested multiplex PCR rounds with it gave rise to the TCR beta libraries. Researchers ran the first two PCR rounds for about 11 cycles each with TRBV1-TRBV30 forward primers and a C-beta reverse primer. In TCRdb, the multiplex PCR reads were re-called with MiXCR into one record per CDR3 protein. The data hold 250,000 to 400,000 distinct CDR3 sequences, with more than 55% observed a single time. The sequenced material came from peripheral blood. The receptors were sampled from a middle-aged man with primary liver carcinoma and hepatitis B virus infection.

Concerning this clonotype: It is likely a read error, because the conserved phenylalanine at the end of the CDR3 is missing. The chain has TRBV12-3 or TRBV12-4 and TRBJ2-1; TRBD2 matches at 9 bases. The junction had 4 bases not matched to a gene; V was cut back by 7 bases and J by 3 bases. The CDR3 sequence is 14 residues long. The CDR3 spells CASILAGRYNEQFV. CDR3 nucleotides: TGTGCCAGCATTCTAGCGGGACGCTACAATGAGCAGTTCGTC.

This clonotype was recorded only once. This chain uses TRBV4-3 with TRBJ1-5, with TRBD1 as a possible D gene (5 bases). The CDR3 loop spans 15 amino acids. Germline CDR1 is LGHNA and CDR2 is YSLEER. CDR3 in amino acids: CFSSHSWGVDQPQHF. The CDR3 DNA sequence: TGCTTCAGCAGCCATTCTTGGGGGGTTGATCAGCCCCAGCATTTT.

As regards this clonotype: The junction departs from germline at one end; a sequencing error may be responsible. The chain links TRBV4-2 to TRBJ1-2, with 8 bases fitting TRBD1. Germline loops: CDR1 LGHNA, CDR2 YNFKEQ. The length of the CDR3 is 16 residues. CDR3 DNA sequence: TGTGGCAGCAGCCAAGCGGTGAGACAGGGGAACTATGGCTACACCTTC. Protein: CGSSQAVRQGNYGYTF.

This clonotype has only one observation. A clone one base away is much larger, so this may be a read error. This chain joins TRBV6-5 and TRBJ2-1, with TRBD1 matching over 7 bases. V lost 4 bases and J lost 9; bases outside the gene matches: 15. This CDR3 is 16 amino acids long. Germline V gene data show CDR1 as MNHEY and CDR2 as SVGAGI. In DNA, the CDR3 is TGTGCCAGCAGTTCTCAGAGGGGGCATTCTGAGGGTGAGCAGTTCTTC. Its protein is CASSSQRGHSEGEQFF.

This clonotype was counted many times. This chain uses TRBV6-5 with TRBJ2-7; no clear D gene. V lost 5 bases to trimming and J lost 1 base, with 9 bases between them. The germline V gene encodes CDR1 MNHEY and CDR2 SVGAGI. This CDR3 has 13 residues. The CDR3 is CASSRGFSYEQYF. The CDR3 region has the DNA TGTGCCAGCAGTCGTGGGTTTTCCTACGAGCAGTACTTC.

The table lists this clonotype with a few counts. The chain links TRBV4-2 to TRBJ2-6; D is perhaps TRBD1 (7 bases). This CDR3 has 16 amino acids. Per germline, CDR1 LGHNA and CDR2 YNFKEQ. The V gene lost 3 bases and the J gene lost 14 bases, with 23 bases spanning the gap. CDR3 sequence reads: CASSHVRAEGANILTF. CDR3 DNA: TGTGCCAGCAGCCACGTCCGGGCGGAGGGGGCTAACATCCTGACTTTC.

The rearrangement joins TRBV30 to TRBJ2-5; 8 nucleotides align to TRBD2. This CDR3 region has 14 residues. CDR1 is GTSNPN and CDR2 is SVGIG in the germline V gene (reference sequence). The junction had 7 bases not matched to a gene; V was cut back by 2 bases and J by 5 bases. In DNA, the CDR3 is TGTGCCTGGAGTAAGAGCGGGAGAAGGGAGACCCAGTACTTC. Translation gives CAWSKSGRRETQYF.

Worth noting for this clonotype: The CDR3 carries no conserved terminal phenylalanine or tryptophan, so it likely arises from a read error. The chain links TRBV11-2 to TRBJ2-7, with no clear D. The V end was cut by 2 bases, the J end by 6 bases, with 14 bases between. CDR1 and CDR2 (germline): SGHAT, FQNNGV. CDR3 length: 14 amino acids. The CDR3: CASSLLVGAPEQYL. The CDR3 nucleotides are TGTGCCAGCAGCTTACTCGTCGGTGCCCCCGAGCAGTACTTA.

Details on this clonotype: Relative to the germline gene, one junction end is altered; a read error may explain this. The chain uses TRBV11-2 and TRBJ1-1; 9 bases fit TRBD1. CDR3 size: 17 residues. Germline assignment: CDR1 SGHAT and CDR2 FQNNGV. CDR3 coding DNA: TGTGCCATCAGCTTACTCGGAACAGGGGGCGCGAACACTGAAGCTTTCTTT. It yields the protein CAISLLGTGGANTEAFF.

A word on this clonotype: Since a much larger clone is just one base distant, this may be a read error. The gene calls are TRBV6-2 or TRBV6-3 and TRBJ2-1, with 9 bases that match TRBD2. CDR3 size: 20 residues. Germline V lookup: CDR1 MNHEY, CDR2 SVGEGT. CDR3 DNA sequence: TGTGCCAGCAGCCGACCCGGACGGGTGACTAGCGGAGGGGGGGCAAATGTGCAGTTCTTC. Translated: CASSRPGRVTSGGGANVQFF.

This clonotype was detected once. Given a much more abundant clone one base away, this may be a read error. The chain is built from TRBV6-1 and TRBJ2-3; TRBD2 aligns across 7 bases. The CDR3 extends over 18 amino acids. The germline gives CDR1 MNHNS, CDR2 SASEGT. The CDR3 sequence is CTSIASSGEEISTDTQYF. Written as DNA, the CDR3 is TGTACCAGCATCGCATCGAGCGGGGAAGAGATTAGCACAGATACGCAGTATTTT.

The chain employs TRBV28 and TRBJ2-7, with 7 bases that match TRBD1. The CDR3 extends over 15 amino acids. The V gene's germline CDR1 is MDHEN and CDR2 SYDVKM. J lost 6 bases, V lost 3 bases, and 11 bases had no gene match. CDR3 sequence reads: CASSLGRTGAFEQYF. CDR3 nucleotides: TGTGCCAGCAGTTTGGGCCGGACAGGAGCTTTCGAGCAGTACTTC.

About this clonotype: A read error may be the cause here, since a much bigger clone is one base away. V is TRBV6-6 and J is TRBJ1-4, with TRBD1 identical over 7 bases. J lost 3 bases, V lost 10 bases, and 11 bases had no gene match. CDR1 MNHNY and CDR2 SVGAGI come from the germline V gene (reference sequence). The CDR3 is 15 residues long. CDR3 sequence (DNA): TGTGCCACCAGCCGCGACGGGACAGCTAATGAAAAACTGTTTTTT. It yields the protein CATSRDGTANEKLFF.

The chain uses TRBV5-8 and TRBJ2-1; 11 bases map to TRBD2. The CDR3 consists of 19 residues. Per germline, CDR1 SGHTS and CDR2 YDEGEE. The junction had 8 bases not matched to a gene; V was cut back by 0 bases and J by 0 bases. This chain's CDR3 is CASSLVGLAGGGSYNEQFF. CDR3 DNA: TGTGCCAGCAGCTTGGTGGGCCTAGCGGGAGGTGGCTCCTACAATGAGCAGTTCTTC.

This clonotype was picked up many times. The rearrangement joins TRBV6-2 or TRBV6-3 to TRBJ1-2; tentative D call: TRBD1 (6 bases). Trimming removed 6 bases at V and 1 base at J, with 18 bases between. From germline, CDR1 is MNHEY and CDR2 SVGEGT. There are 16 residues in the CDR3. The CDR3 nucleotides are TGTGCCAGCAGGGGAAGTGAACAGGGCGTTAACTATGGCTACACCTTC. Amino acid sequence: CASRGSEQGVNYGYTF.

In the case of this clonotype: This may be a read error, as it is one base from a much larger clone. J is TRBJ2-6 and V is TRBV5-4, with TRBD2 as a possible D gene (6 bases). The CDR3 runs to 16 residues. CDR1 and CDR2 (germline): SGHNT, YYREEE (reference sequence). The CDR3 reads CASSPEVLGGANVPTF. CDR3 bases: TGTGCCAGCAGCCCCGAAGTCCTCGGAGGGGCCAACGTCCCGACTTTC.

With respect to this clonotype: At one end, the junction sequence differs from germline, possibly due to a read error. The genes are TRBV4-2 and TRBJ2-6; 9 bases are a match to TRBD1. Per germline, CDR1 LGHNA and CDR2 YNFKEQ. The CDR3 is made up of 22 amino acids. For the CDR3, the DNA is TGTGCCAGCAGCCAAGAAGGTTCGGGACAGGGCCTAATCCAATCTGGGGCCAACGTCCTGGCTTTC. This sequence encodes CASSQEGSGQGLIQSGANVLAF.

This clonotype came up once. The junction does not match germline at one end; this may be a read error. This chain joins TRBV4-2 and TRBJ1-5; possible D gene TRBD1, 5 bases. The CDR3 covers 15 residues. CDR1 and CDR2 from the germline V gene are LGHNA and YNFKEQ. The CDR3 is CASSPTLGGYQPQHF. CDR3 in DNA: TGTGCCAGCAGCCCCACCCTTGGGGGGTATCAACCCCAACATTTT.

As concerns this clonotype: The junction and the germline gene differ at one end; a read error may be behind it. The chain couples TRBV6-1 to TRBJ2-7; TRBD1 is a possible D gene (6 bases). CDR1 is MNHNS and CDR2 is SASEGT in the germline V gene. The CDR3 runs 15 residues. The CDR3 here is CATRRLDSSDYERYF. CDR3 coding DNA: TGTGCCACCAGGAGGTTGGACAGCAGTGACTACGAGCGGTACTTC.

As regards this clonotype: Since a much larger clone is just one base distant, this may be a read error. CDR3: CASPTSSSSYNEQFF. CDR3 nucleotides: TGTGCCAGCCCTACTAGCTCCAGCTCCTACAATGAGCAGTTCTTC. The chain recombines TRBV6-5 with TRBJ2-1; a weak D match, TRBD2 (6 bases). The germline V gene encodes CDR1 MNHEY and CDR2 SVGAGI. The CDR3 spans 15 residues. Between the trimmed V and J ends, which lost 8 bases and 0 bases, there was a span of 14 bases.

As for this clonotype: Being one base from a much bigger clone, this may be a read error. In nucleotides, the CDR3 is TGCGCCAGCAGCCAAGATCTAGCGGTCAACAATGAGCAGTCCTTC. Amino acids: CASSQDLAVNNEQSF. The chain employs TRBV4-3 and TRBJ2-1; 7 bases align to TRBD2. This CDR3 has 15 residues. The germline V gene has CDR1 LGHNA and CDR2 YSLEER.

This clonotype was found many times. The rearrangement uses TRBV29-1 and TRBJ2-3; tentative D call: TRBD2 (6 bases). Trimming took off 6 bases at V and 4 bases at J, with 14 bases between the two ends. This CDR3 comprises 13 residues. The germline CDR1 and CDR2 sequences are SQVTM and ANQGSEA. The CDR3 sequence is CSVWRELADTQYF. CDR3 DNA: TGCAGCGTCTGGAGGGAGTTAGCAGATACGCAGTATTTT.

This clonotype was picked up many times. The chain is built from TRBV6-2 or TRBV6-3 and TRBJ2-7, with D possibly being TRBD1 or TRBD2 (5 bases each). Trimming took 5 bases from V and 7 from J, leaving 15 bases between them. This CDR3 comprises 13 residues. The germline V gene has CDR1 MNHEY and CDR2 SVGEGT. CDR3 residues: CASSPGSQGEQYF. For the CDR3, the DNA is TGTGCCAGCAGTCCAGGGAGCCAAGGGGAGCAGTACTTC.

As for this clonotype: One junction end does not reproduce the germline sequence, and a read error may be involved. The chain has TRBV14 and TRBJ2-3; 9 nucleotides match TRBD2. This CDR3 region has 15 residues. CDR1 and CDR2 from the germline V gene are SGHDN and FVKESK. The CDR3 DNA follows: TGCTCCAGCAGCCGAAGGACTAGCGGCACAGATACGCAGTATTTT. This encodes CSSSRRTSGTDTQYF.

Concerning this clonotype itself: At one end, the junction sequence differs from germline, possibly due to a read error. The rearrangement links TRBV11-3 to TRBJ2-1, with TRBD2 matching 7 bases. Germline CDR1 SGHNT, CDR2 YENEEA. This CDR3 is built from 13 residues. CDR3 nucleotide sequence: TGTGTCAGCAGCAGGACTAGGATCGATGAGCAGTTCTTC. It translates to CVSSRTRIDEQFF.